The source of this TCR beta chain is a study of siplizumab effects on memory and regulatory T cells. The CDR3 covers 11 residues. CDR1 and CDR2 (germline): SGHRS, YFSETQ. Trimming stripped 0 bases from V and 2 bases from J, with 0 bases between. Using immunoSEQ multiplex PCR, the repertoire was profiled, and TCRdb retains in-frame clones only, with some absent. This sample yields approximately 50,000 clones, of which 93% are seen a single time; 15% to 20% belongs to the top ten. This TCR came from a human donor in good health. Material for sequencing was CD8+ T cells sorted from blood. This chain links TRBV5-1 with TRBJ2-7; D not resolved. In DNA form, the CDR3 reads TGCGCCAGCAGCTTGGCCTACGAGCAGTACTTC. Protein product: CASSLAYEQYF.